The present TCR beta chain was sequenced within a study of OX40 agonist ivuxolimab in advanced cancers. For the wider study: Ivuxolimab was an agonistic, fully human IgG2 monoclonal antibody directed against OX40 (CD134), a costimulatory receptor. Patients were allowed to have had prior anti-PD-1, anti-PD-L1 or anti-CTLA-4 therapy, and more than 35% of the dose-escalation patients had been treated with checkpoint inhibitors. Partial responses occurred in three dose-escalation patients: two with cutaneous melanoma and one with hepatocellular carcinoma. The purpose of peripheral TCRbeta sequencing was to test whether ivuxolimab changed TCR sequence diversity and led to clonal T-cell expansion. In the dose-escalation cohort, around four fifths of patients were male, and the mean age was around 60 years, with a range of roughly 20 to 79. Among the 50 to 55 dose-escalation patients, about 19 had hepatocellular carcinoma, some 15 melanoma, 9 renal cell carcinoma and 9 head and neck cancer. The paper covers the monotherapy dose-escalation part of the phase I ivuxolimab trial, which included N of about 50 patients. Intravenous ivuxolimab was administered to patients every 2 weeks at six dose levels: 0.01, 0.1, 0.3, 1.5, 3 and 10 mg/kg. Overall study results and their limits: Low levels of normalized T-cell clonal expansion were also seen in some patients who did not respond. After ivuxolimab, CD8+ T cells had more expanded clones than CD4+ T cells on average. Which antigens the clonally expanded peripheral T cells were specific for was not determined. In the 0.1-3.0 mg/kg groups, partial responders were among the patients with the lowest normalized peripheral clonal expansion, particularly in CD8+ T cells. At doses of 0.1 to 3.0 mg/kg, clonal expansion of both CD4+ and CD8+ T cells in blood was seen between baseline and week 6.

Patients with a history of autoimmune disease or receiving systemic immunosuppression were excluded from the trial. Peripheral blood for TCR sequencing was drawn from every dose cohort at baseline, at cycle 4 day 1 and at cycle 7 day 1. Samples came from an open-label, multicenter, first-in-human phase I dose-escalation trial of ivuxolimab. Adults with locally advanced or metastatic head and neck squamous cell, hepatocellular, melanoma or renal cell carcinoma were enrolled in the trial. Before TCR sequencing, CD4+ and CD8+ T cells were separately sorted from peripheral blood. After removal of 6 bases from V and 8 bases from J, the junction retains 16 bases not matched to a gene. The germline V gene supplies CDR1 MDHEN and CDR2 SYDVKM. Including cysteine and phenylalanine, the CDR3 has 17 amino acids. CDR3 DNA only is kept here, 51 bases in frame from base 1. For sequencing of the TCRbeta CDR3 region, genomic DNA was extracted from the sorted cells. The immunoSEQ Assay was used to sequence the TCRbeta CDR3 regions. TCRdb obtained this table from immuneACCESS and retained in-frame rearrangements with V and J assigned. These tables miss some clones; where compared with another copy, unresolved V genes account for less than half of the shortfall, and the remainder is unexplained. The sample table shows approximately 45,000 clones, and about 88% are seen once. Roughly 54% of the sample comes from the top ten.

A word on this clone: The antigen it binds to is not known. There are no base qualities to consult, and no much larger clone falls within one base.

The sequence joins TRBV28 to TRBJ1-2; 12 of the junction bases match TRBD1. The starting material was CD4+ or CD8+ T cells sorted from blood, obtained in a trial of the OX40 agonist ivuxolimab. This sequence originates from an adult with an advanced solid tumor such as melanoma, head and neck, liver or kidney cancer. CDR3 reads: CASRVGTGGPLRSGYTF. The DNA reads as follows: TGTGCCAGCAGGGTAGGGACAGGGGGCCCGCTGCGGTCAGGCTACACCTTC.